Below, 4 T cell receptor beta chains from the same sample are listed, as sequenced in a study of CD8 T cells in ankylosing spondylitis. TCRdb re-called the 5' RACE reads through MiXCR, storing one row per CDR3 protein. The sample gives around 130,000 distinct CDR3 sequences, around 7% of which show up once; 10% to 15% is in the top ten. Sample: blood, either unsorted or a sorted T cell fraction (not recorded which). The receptors stem from a male donor with ankylosing spondylitis or in good health (not recorded which).

At least ten counts were recorded for this clonotype. This chain connects TRBV9 to TRBJ2-1; 8 bases are shared with TRBD2. V dropped 4 bases and J dropped 5; count of bases not matched to a gene: 8. CDR3 length: 15 residues. Germline lookup yields CDR1 SGDLS and CDR2 YYNGEE. Here the CDR3 DNA reads TGTGCCAGCAGCTCTAGCGGGCGACCCGACAATGAGCAGTTCTTC. It yields the protein CASSSSGRPDNEQFF.

This clonotype was seen ten or more times. The V and J genes are TRBV19 and TRBJ2-7, with 7 nucleotides matching TRBD2. The CDR3 runs 14 residues. V was pared by 3 bases and J by 1 base, with 3 bases of the junction left unmatched. Per germline, CDR1 LNHDA and CDR2 SQIVND (reference sequence). The CDR3 region has the DNA TGTGCCAGTAGTATCCCCGGGGGGTCCTACGAGCAGTACTTC. Protein product: CASSIPGGSYEQYF.

This clonotype appeared many times. The gene calls are TRBV6-1 and TRBJ2-5; D is possibly TRBD1 (5 bases). The germline CDR1 and CDR2 sequences are MNHNS and SASEGT. This CDR3 contains 15 residues. V lost 6 bases and J 5 bases, leaving 19 bases between the germline ends. CDR3 DNA sequence: TGTGCCAGCAGCCCCCGTTTCAGGGTTGGTGAGACCCAGTACTTC. It codes for CASSPRFRVGETQYF.

This clonotype was counted at least ten times. This sequence joins TRBV27 and TRBJ2-5; tentative D call: TRBD2 (5 bases). Trimming shortened V by 5 bases and J by 5 bases, and 12 bases separated the two germline ends. The germline V gene encodes CDR1 MNHEY and CDR2 SMNVEV (reference sequence). CDR3 length: 13 amino acids. The CDR3 loop is CASSPHTGETQYF. Here the CDR3 DNA reads TGTGCCAGCAGTCCGCATACGGGGGAGACCCAGTACTTC.